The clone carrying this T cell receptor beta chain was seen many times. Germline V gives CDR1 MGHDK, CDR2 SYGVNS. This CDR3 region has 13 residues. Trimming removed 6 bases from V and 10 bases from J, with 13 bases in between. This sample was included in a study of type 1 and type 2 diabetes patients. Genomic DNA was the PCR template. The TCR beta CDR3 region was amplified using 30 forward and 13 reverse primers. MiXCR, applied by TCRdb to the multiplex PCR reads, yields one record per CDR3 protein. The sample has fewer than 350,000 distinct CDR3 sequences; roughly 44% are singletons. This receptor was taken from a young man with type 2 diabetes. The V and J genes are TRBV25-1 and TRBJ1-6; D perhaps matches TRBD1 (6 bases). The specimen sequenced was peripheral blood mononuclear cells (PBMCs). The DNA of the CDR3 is TGTGCCAGCAGAGGGGGAGGCGGGTCACCCCTCCACTTT. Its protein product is CASRGGGGSPLHF.